What follows are 8 T cell receptor beta chains derived from one specimen sequenced in a study of blood T cell repertoires in COVID-19. The method was immunoSEQ multiplex PCR; TCRdb's version includes in-frame clones alone and lacks a portion of them. The data hold fewer than 200,000 clones, with 65% to 85% observed a single time. What was sequenced was peripheral blood. These TCRs come from a woman older than 75 with acute or convalescent COVID-19.

The J gene is TRBJ2-6, the V gene TRBV7-6; TRBD1 might be the D (5 bases). The CDR3 is made up of 19 amino acids. The germline V gene has CDR1 SGHVS and CDR2 FNYEAQ. V was cut by 3 bases and J by 2 bases, with 20 bases left in between. The DNA of the CDR3 is TGTGCCAGCAGCTTCAGGGCGGTCGGCTCAGGGACTGGGGCCAACGTCCTGACTTTC. Translation: CASSFRAVGSGTGANVLTF.

V usage is TRBV10-2 and J usage is TRBJ1-3; D gene unclear. There are 13 residues in the CDR3. V gave up 2 bases and J gave up 5 bases, with 7 bases separating them. From germline, CDR1 is WSHSY and CDR2 SAAADI. CDR3 in DNA: TGCGCCAGCAGTGAGCCTAGTAGAAACACCATATATTTT. This sequence encodes CASSEPSRNTIYF.

V usage is TRBV10-2 and J usage is TRBJ2-5; 8 bases line up with TRBD1. Per the germline V gene, CDR1 is WSHSY and CDR2 is SAAADI. This CDR3 spans 16 amino acids. With V trimmed by 2 bases and J by 2 bases, 7 bases remained unmatched. The CDR3 bases are TGCGCCAGCAGTGAGCTGCCAGGGGGCGGGCAAGAGACCCAGTACTTC. Its protein is CASSELPGGGQETQYF.

This clone was counted a single time. The chain carries TRBV7-8 and TRBJ2-2, with 9 bases identical to TRBD2. The CDR3 covers 15 residues. Germline values: CDR1 SGHVS, CDR2 FQNEAQ. V shed 8 bases, J shed 1 base, and the junction held 5 bases outside the gene matches. The CDR3 sequence: CASAGGNVNTGELFF. The CDR3 nucleotides read TGTGCCAGCGCGGGGGGGAACGTGAACACCGGGGAGCTGTTTTTT.

The chain recombines TRBV30 with TRBJ2-3, with D tentatively TRBD1 (6 bases). The V and J ends lost 2 bases and 4 bases respectively, with 13 bases between them. This CDR3 comprises 14 residues. Germline CDR1 reads GTSNPN; CDR2 reads SVGIG (reference sequence). CDR3 sequence (DNA): TGTGCCTGGAGTTCAGGGGCCAACCCAGATACGCAGTATTTT. Translation: CAWSSGANPDTQYF.

The gene calls are TRBV11-3 and TRBJ2-7; 8 nucleotides agree with TRBD1. CDR1 SGHNT and CDR2 YENEEA come from the germline V gene. This CDR3 spans 15 amino acids. With V trimmed by 6 bases and J by 2 bases, 9 bases remained unmatched. The CDR3 loop reads CASSSRTGPAYEQYF. DNA for the CDR3: TGTGCCAGCAGTTCTAGGACAGGGCCAGCCTACGAGCAGTACTTC.

The chain joins TRBV2 to TRBJ1-4; weak D call: TRBD1 (5 bases). Germline V lookup: CDR1 SNHLY, CDR2 FYNNEI. The CDR3 is made up of 20 amino acids. V lost 7 bases and J 0 bases, leaving 27 bases between the germline ends. CDR3 sequence reads: CASKIGGGTLTLSTNEKLFF. The CDR3 DNA is TGTGCCAGCAAAATCGGGGGGGGAACTTTGACACTGTCAACTAATGAAAAACTGTTTTTT.

This clone was seen a single time. J is TRBJ2-7 and V is TRBV5-6, with no clear D. Trimming pared 1 base from V and 3 bases from J, leaving 14 bases between. The CDR3 totals 15 residues. CDR1 and CDR2 (germline): SGHDT, YYEEEE. CDR3 protein: CASSLSVAQVYEQYF. CDR3 DNA: TGTGCCAGCAGCTTGAGTGTGGCTCAGGTCTACGAGCAGTACTTC. Variable domain in full (rest from reference TRBV5-6 and TRBJ2-7): DAGVTQSPTHLIKTRGQQVTLRCSPKSGHDTVSWYQQALGQGPQFIFQYYEEEERQRGNFPDRFSGHQFPNYSSELNVNALLLGDSALYLCASSLSVAQVYEQYFGPGTRLTVT.